The subject of this entry is one TCR beta chain. The antigen is undetermined. The data stem from a study of regulatory T cells in long-lasting Graves disease. Study conclusions and caveats: Persistent disease favored TRBV28, TRBJ1-2 and TRBJ2-5. Few sampled subjects may have lowered accuracy.

With iRepertoire HTBI primers and Arm-PCR of CDR3 regions, TCR beta libraries were built. Original methodology: Samples collectively showed 60 to 75 TRBV and approximately 15 TRBJ segments. TCRdb reprocessed the multiplex PCR reads via MiXCR and lists one record per CDR3 protein. The V and J calls reflect TCRdb's pipeline rather than the authors' work. This sample carries fewer than 350,000 distinct CDR3 sequences, 15% to 20% of them seen once, and the ten largest clones take less than 45%. CDR3 size: 17 residues. Trimming left V 5 bases short and J 5 bases short, with 23 bases between. CDR1 is PRHDT and CDR2 is FYEKMQ in the germline V gene (reference sequence). Time point noted: newly diagnosed GD, antithyroid drugs for less than 3 months. Making the TCR library involved RNA that had been extracted from PBMCs.

This specimen was peripheral blood mononuclear cells (PBMCs), taken at new diagnosis, from a patient treated with antithyroid drugs. The chain carries TRBV13 and TRBJ2-3; TRBD1 or TRBD2 may be the D gene (7 bases each). This sequence originates from a female donor with Graves disease. The CDR3 DNA is TGTGCCAGCAGCGGAACGGCCTGGGGAGGGGGCGAAGATACGCAGTATTTT. As protein: CASSGTAWGGGEDTQYF.